These T cell receptor beta chains were read from a single sample in a study of blood T cells in healthy people across ages. TCRdb processed the 5' RACE reads anew with MiXCR; each CDR3 protein has one entry. This table holds 730,000 or so distinct CDR3 sequences, roughly 47% found once. The sample comprised blood. The source is a woman aged 60-70 years in good health. Both conserved end residues are part of each CDR3. A D gene is named only where the DNA matches it firmly. Size values are once, few and many counts, or a class for expanded clones, and some rows have none.

.	TRBV6-2/TRBV6-3	.	TRBJ2-6	TGTGCCAGCAGCCTTTCGGGAGTGTCTGGGGCCAACGTCCTGACTTTC	CASSLSGVSGANVLTF
.	TRBV12-3/TRBV12-4	.	TRBJ1-2	TGTGCCAGCAGTTTAGTACCAGGGCCAAATGCGGGCTACACCTTC	CASSLVPGPNAGYTF
.	TRBV7-9	.	TRBJ2-7	TGTGCCAGCACATCCGACAATGAGCAGTACTTC	CASTSDNEQYF
.	TRBV20-1	.	TRBJ2-7	TGCAGTGCTAGATCCGGGGGGCAGTACGAGCAGTACTTC	CSARSGGQYEQYF
.	TRBV30	.	TRBJ2-3	TGTGCCTGGAGTCACGGACAAGGTATGCGGTATTTT	CAWSHGQGMRYF
.	TRBV7-2	.	TRBJ1-4	TGTGCCAGCAGCTGGACGGCAACTAATGAAAAACTGTTTTTT	CASSWTATNEKLFF
.	TRBV12-3/TRBV12-4	few	TRBJ2-7	TGTGCCAGCAAGCCGCAGGGCCCCTACGAGCAGTACTTC	CASKPQGPYEQYF
TRBD2	TRBV5-1	.	TRBJ2-3	TGCGCCAGCAGCTTGGGAGGTAGCGGGCCAGATACGCAGTATTTT	CASSLGGSGPDTQYF
TRBD2	TRBV7-2	.	TRBJ2-2	TGTGCCAGCAGCTTAGGCGGGGGGGCCGGGGAGCTGTTTTTT	CASSLGGGAGELFF
.	TRBV5-6	.	TRBJ2-6	TGTGCCAGCAGCTTGGGGATATACTCTGGGGCCAACGTCCTGACTTTC	CASSLGIYSGANVLTF
TRBD2	TRBV6-5	few	TRBJ2-4	TGTGCCAGCAGTTACTCTAGCGGGGGGGGCAAAAACATTCAGTACTTC	CASSYSSGGGKNIQYF
.	TRBV6-1	few	TRBJ1-1	TGTGCCAGCGAGTCACCGACAGTCTGGTTTACTGAAGCTTTCTTT	CASESPTVWFTEAFF
TRBD2	TRBV20-1	.	TRBJ2-3	TGCAGTGCTAGCCTAGCGGGAGTGGCAGATACGCAGTATTTT	CSASLAGVADTQYF
.	TRBV18	.	TRBJ2-1	TGTGCCAGCTCACCGCCCGGCACAAGATCATACAATGAGCAGTTCTTC	CASSPPGTRSYNEQFF
TRBD2	TRBV11-2	few	TRBJ2-5	TGTGCCACAAGCGGGGGTTTAGAGGAGACCCAGTACTTC	CATSGGLEETQYF
.	TRBV4-3	.	TRBJ1-1	TGCGCCAGCAGCCAAGATTCGGCGGAGAAGAGGACTGAAGCTTTCTTT	CASSQDSAEKRTEAFF